This T cell receptor beta chain was recorded in a study of cytomegalovirus exposure and HLA in healthy donors. Looking at the study overall: Within the Caucasian-associated ancestry cluster were roughly 81% of the 398 genotyped donors.

V was cut by 2 bases and J by 5 bases, with 12 bases left in between. Germline V CDR1 and CDR2: SGHTA, FQGNSA. CDR3 length: 14 amino acids. PCR amplification relied on 60 Vbeta primers (plus 13 Jbeta primers). Generated by immunoSEQ multiplex PCR, the TCRdb table keeps only in-frame clones and is missing some. The data hold over 95,000 clones, with 74% observed a single time. This clone showed up just a few times. The rearrangement joins TRBV7-2 to TRBJ2-5; tentative D call: TRBD2 (6 bases). The TCR originated in a human donor in good health. The sequenced material came from PBMCs. For the CDR3, the DNA is TGTGCCAGCAGCTTATTTGGCGGGGTTGAGACCCAGTACTTC. Translation gives CASSLFGGVETQYF.